This T cell receptor (beta chain) was captured in a study of blood T cells in healthy people across ages (dated by TCRdb to the mid-2010s). The study in broad terms: In model experiments, template switching captured roughly one uniquely barcoded TCR beta cDNA molecule for every two T cells. The study measured age-related changes in TCR beta repertoire diversity using deep sequencing normalized with unique cDNA molecular identifiers. The donors were split into four age groups: young (average around 15 years), middle-aged (about 40), aged (more than 60) and long-lived (82). To avoid experimental bias, donors of different ages were spread randomly across the sequencing lanes. For two donors (one aged 18 to 30 and one aged 80 or older), the study analyzed two additional independent replicas of 1 million unique cDNA reads from the same blood draw.

The library relied on 5' RACE. The instrument was an Illumina HiSeq 2500. A second PCR of 7 to 11 cycles was performed with a sample-barcoded 5' primer and a J-beta primer mix. Each TCR beta cDNA molecule received a unique molecular identifier from a template-switch 5' adaptor carrying 12 random nucleotides. Each sample yielded at least 3 million CDR3-containing paired-end reads. All of the RNA was converted into first-strand cDNA using the Mint cDNA synthesis kit, with a TRBC-specific oligonucleotide serving as the primer. Following uracil-DNA glycosylase treatment, all cDNA underwent a first 18-cycle PCR with the universal primers M1SS and BC2_uni_R. The original methods were these. For normalization, 1 million high-quality reads, each with a distinct molecular identifier, were randomly selected from each sample. Reads with shared molecular identifiers were discarded instead of being binned into consensus sequences. MiTCR, set to a Q25 quality threshold and the strictest error-elimination algorithm, was used for CDR3 identification, clonotype clustering and error correction. A nonparametric unseen species model with Euler transformation was used to estimate lower-bound total TCR beta diversity. Using fastp at Q25 and MiXCR, TCRdb reprocessed the public reads and kept productive beta chains. CDR3 protein sequences are deduplicated, and each keeps its most common genes and DNA. TCRdb, rather than the study authors, made the V and J calls. Recorded for this sample are about 800,000 distinct CDR3 sequences; more than 35% of them occurred a single time. Clones ranked in the top ten supply about a sixth of the sample.

Donors were about 36 systemically healthy Caucasian individuals from Russia aged about 6 to 100 years. Each donor gave approximately 9.3 milliliters of peripheral blood, collected into EDTA-treated Vacutainer tubes. Ficoll-Paque density-gradient centrifugation was used to isolate PBMCs, with at least 7 million per sample. Trizol reagent was used to extract total RNA from PBMCs, with at least 6 micrograms per sample. Naive CD45RAhigh/CD27high T cell percentages were measured by flow cytometry on a PBMC aliquot from every donor. Remarks on this clonotype: This clone's antigen is unknown. No much larger clonotype is one base removed from it; base qualities were not supplied.

The CDR3 covers 14 residues, taking in both the cysteine and the phenylalanine. Only the CDR3 region is kept as DNA, spanning 42 bases read in frame from base 1. Ends trimmed: V by 10 bases, J by 10 bases; bases unmatched to a gene: 10. Based on the germline V gene, the CDR1 and CDR2 sequences are KGHDR and SFDVKD. On the study overall, not on this receptor specifically: Compared with the aged group, the long-lived group had more naive CD4+ T cells, fewer expanded clones and increased TCR diversity, a pattern suggesting age selection. The CMV infection status of donors was not known, potentially confounding age-related changes in expanded clonotypes. Observed TCR beta diversity per million T cells fell roughly linearly with age, and a significant reduction was already apparent by age around 44. Estimates of total diversity from one million sequenced T cells were regarded as lower bounds and underestimates. Since profiling was done on bulk unsorted PBMCs, naive and antigen-experienced compartments could not be conclusively compared. The percentage of naive T cells measured by flow cytometry correlated strongly with observed TCR beta diversity.

This clonotype was sampled from an elderly man in good health. Sample: blood. The chain is made from TRBV24-1 and TRBJ2-1, with 12 bases aligning to TRBD2. The CDR3 here reads CATQTSGSNREQFF. In nucleotides, the sequence is TGTGCCACACAGACTAGCGGGAGTAATAGGGAGCAGTTCTTC.